Listed below are T cell receptor beta chains from one sample, sequenced in a study of early T cells in non-severe SARS-CoV-2 infection. MiXCR was run by TCRdb on the 5' RACE reads, yielding one entry per CDR3 protein. The sample holds roughly 45,000 distinct CDR3 sequences, 4% to 5% seen once. The material sequenced was whole blood. These receptors all come from an adult who was a healthcare worker with PCR-confirmed SARS-CoV-2 infection or an uninfected control (not recorded which). The CDR3 runs from the conserved cysteine through the conserved F or W. The D gene is left open where the match is weak. The size field is filled for only some rows; it gives once, few, many or a size class.

d_gene	v_gene	len	j_gene	abundance	CDR3nt	CDR3aa
-	TRBV20-1	14	TRBJ2-7	many	TGCAGTGCCCCCCCTACTGGCAGACTCTACGAGCAGTACTTC	CSAPPTGRLYEQYF
TRBD1	TRBV10-3	17	TRBJ1-3	many	TGTGCCATCAGTGGGACCGGGACAGATAGCTCTGGAAACACCATATATTTT	CAISGTGTDSSGNTIYF
-	TRBV7-2	15	TRBJ2-5	many	TGTGCCAGCAGCTGGGCGGAGCAACGTCAAGAGACCCAGTACTTC	CASSWAEQRQETQYF
-	TRBV6-2/TRBV6-3	19	TRBJ1-5	many	TGTGCCAGCAGTTACTCTCCGGACCTCACAATCATCGGCAATCAGCCCCAGCATTTT	CASSYSPDLTIIGNQPQHF
TRBD2	TRBV4-1	16	TRBJ2-1	many	TGCGCCAGCAGCTCGCGGACTAGCGGGTACTACAATGAGCAGTTCTTC	CASSSRTSGYYNEQFF
-	TRBV5-1	16	TRBJ2-2	many	TGCGCCAGCAGCTGGGGCGGCGGGGCGAACACCGGGGAGCTGTTTTTT	CASSWGGGANTGELFF
TRBD2	TRBV4-1	17	TRBJ2-1	few	TGCGCCAGCAGCCTTGGAACGCCCAGCGGGAGCTACAATGAGCAGTTCTTC	CASSLGTPSGSYNEQFF
-	TRBV4-2	17	TRBJ1-2	many	TGTGCCAGCAGCCTATCCGACGGACAGATAACTAACTATGGCTACACCTTC	CASSLSDGQITNYGYTF
-	TRBV11-2	13	TRBJ1-1	many	TGTGCCAGCAGCTTGGGGGTAAACACTGAAGCTTTCTTT	CASSLGVNTEAFF
-	TRBV6-5	15	TRBJ2-3	few	TGTGCCAGCAGCCCAGGGGGGGGACTCGCAGATACGCAGTATTTT	CASSPGGGLADTQYF
-	TRBV10-3	14	TRBJ2-3	many	TGTGCCATCAGCGAAGCGGCTAGCACAGATACGCAGTATTTT	CAISEAASTDTQYF
-	TRBV3-1	15	TRBJ2-6	many	TGTGCCAGCAGCCGAGACAACTCTGGGGCCAACGTCCTGACTTTC	CASSRDNSGANVLTF
-	TRBV4-1	16	TRBJ1-1	few	TGCGCCAGCAGCCAAACTTCCGGACAGATCAACACTGAAGCTTTCTTT	CASSQTSGQINTEAFF
-	TRBV25-1	13	TRBJ2-7	many	TGTGCCAGCAGTGAATCCGCAGCTTACGAGCAGTACTTC	CASSESAAYEQYF
TRBD1	TRBV5-1	15	TRBJ2-7	many	TGCGCCAGCAGCTTGGGATCCGGACAGGCCTACGAGCAGTACTTC	CASSLGSGQAYEQYF
TRBD1	TRBV12-3/TRBV12-4	19	TRBJ2-6	many	TGTGCCAGCAGCATAAATAACAGGGGTCGGTTCTCTGGGGCCAACGTCCTGACTTTC	CASSINNRGRFSGANVLTF
-	TRBV6-4	16	TRBJ2-1	many	TGTGCCAGCAGCCCCGTTTTCGTGTTGAGCGACAATGAGCAGTTCTTC	CASSPVFVLSDNEQFF
-	TRBV7-9	14	TRBJ1-2	many	TGTGCCAGCAGCAGTACCATACAGGGTTATGGCTACACCTTC	CASSSTIQGYGYTF
-	TRBV2	16	TRBJ2-3	-	TGTGCCAGCGCGGAGGCGGCAGGGGAAGGCACAGATACGCAGTATTTT	CASAEAAGEGTDTQYF
-	TRBV4-3	14	TRBJ1-1	many	TGCGCCAGCAGCCAAGATGGGAGCAACACTGAAGCTTTCTTT	CASSQDGSNTEAFF
-	TRBV6-6	16	TRBJ1-2	few	TGTGCCAGCAGTTACCCGACCGGGGCCTCTAACTATGGCTACACCTTC	CASSYPTGASNYGYTF
-	TRBV28	11	TRBJ2-7	-	TGTGCCAGCAGTTTGGAGGGGCGACAGTACTTC	CASSLEGRQYF
-	TRBV7-9	14	TRBJ2-7	many	TGTGCCAGCAGCAAGTCACTAGGAGTCTACGAGCAGTACTTC	CASSKSLGVYEQYF